The 15 T cell receptor beta chains in this list originate from one sample, sequenced in a study of T cells in Graves' hyperthyroidism and ophthalmopathy. What was amplified from RNA transcripts were TCR beta CDR3 regions. HTBI primers were the set used in a first-round RT-PCR of the TCR CDR3. Using its own MiXCR run on the multiplex PCR reads, TCRdb lists one record per CDR3 protein. The profile covers around 300,000 distinct CDR3 sequences, with roughly 13% appearing a single time and about 8% taken by the ten largest. The specimen sequenced was blood. Source of these receptors: a woman in her 30s with Graves' hyperthyroidism that later progressed to Graves' ophthalmopathy.

This clonotype has a count of ten or more. J is TRBJ2-1 and V is TRBV6-2 or TRBV6-3, with 12 bases that match TRBD2. Germline V lookup: CDR1 MNHEY, CDR2 SVGEGT. There are 15 residues in the CDR3. The V and J ends lost 6 bases and 6 bases, in that order; junction bases with no gene match: 6. Written as DNA, the CDR3 is TGTGCCAGCAGCCGGACTAGCGGGACTCCCAATGAGCAGTTCTTC. This sequence encodes CASSRTSGTPNEQFF.

This clonotype was counted many times. V is TRBV7-6 and J is TRBJ2-5, with 15 bases lining up with TRBD2. Germline V CDR1 and CDR2: SGHVS, FNYEAQ. V lost 5 bases and J lost 3; bases outside the gene matches: 4. This CDR3 spans 16 amino acids. The CDR3 bases are TGTGCCAGCAGCCCGTGGACTAGCGGGAGGGAAGAGACCCAGTACTTC. This translates into CASSPWTSGREETQYF.

The rearrangement joins TRBV9 to TRBJ2-1; D assignment may be TRBD1 or TRBD2 (7 bases each). Germline assignment: CDR1 SGDLS and CDR2 YYNGEE. The CDR3 extends over 14 amino acids. V shed 2 bases and J shed 7 bases, with 13 bases lying between them. Written as DNA, the CDR3 is TGTGCCAGCAGCGTGGGGGGGACAGCGAATGAGCAGTTCTTC. The encoded protein is CASSVGGTANEQFF. Drawing the rest from reference TRBV9 and TRBJ2-1, the complete variable domain is DSGVTQTPKHLITATGQRVTLRCSPRSGDLSVYWYQQSLDQGLQFLIQYYNGEERAKGNILERFSAQQFPDLHSELNLSSLELGDSALYFCASSVGGTANEQFFGPGTRLTVL.

The chain combines TRBV9 with TRBJ2-2; TRBD2 aligns across 7 bases. Germline CDR1 SGDLS, CDR2 YYNGEE. V lost 2 bases to trimming and J lost 5 bases; unmatched junction nucleotides: 6. The CDR3 covers 15 residues. The CDR3 sequence: CASSVLAATTGELFF. DNA of the CDR3: TGTGCCAGCAGCGTGCTAGCGGCAACTACCGGGGAGCTGTTTTTT.

This clonotype was counted ten times or more. The chain has TRBV6-1 and TRBJ2-7; TRBD1 or TRBD2 may be the D gene (6 bases each). The CDR3 covers 14 residues. CDR1 and CDR2 from the germline V gene are MNHNS and SASEGT. Trimming stripped 1 base from V and 6 bases from J, with 13 bases between. The CDR3 DNA follows: TGTGCCAGCAGTGAAGGGAGGGGGGTCCGCGAGCAGTACTTC. Its translation: CASSEGRGVREQYF.

This clonotype has a count of ten or more. V and J are TRBV11-2 and TRBJ2-7, with 8 bases matching TRBD2. With V trimmed by 5 bases and J by 3 bases, 6 bases remained unmatched. There are 14 residues in the CDR3. Per germline, CDR1 SGHAT and CDR2 FQNNGV. CDR3 sequence (DNA): TGTGCCAGCAGCGCAGCGGGGGAGGGCTACGAGCAGTACTTC. The encoded protein is CASSAAGEGYEQYF.

This rearrangement joins TRBV15 to TRBJ2-3; 8 bases line up with TRBD2. The germline V gene encodes CDR1 LNHNV and CDR2 YYDKDF (reference sequence). The CDR3 covers 17 residues. The V and J ends lost 1 base and 2 bases, in that order; junction bases with no gene match: 8. Written as DNA, the CDR3 is TGTGCCACCAGCAGAGGGCCGCTAGCGGGCATCACAGATACGCAGTATTTT. Residues: CATSRGPLAGITDTQYF.

This clonotype was recorded many times. This chain uses TRBV2 with TRBJ2-1; tentatively, D is TRBD1 or TRBD2 (5 bases each). Germline V gives CDR1 SNHLY, CDR2 FYNNEI. V lost 6 bases and J lost 5, with 23 bases in between. The CDR3 has 17 residues. The CDR3: CASRTSPGTNPNNEQFF. The CDR3 nucleotides are TGTGCCAGCAGGACTTCGCCCGGGACCAACCCCAACAATGAGCAGTTCTTC.

This chain links TRBV7-3 with TRBJ2-1; 9 bases agree with TRBD2. Germline V gives CDR1 SGHTA, CDR2 FQGTGA. The J segment lost 10 bases and the V segment lost 6 bases, leaving 13 bases of the junction unmatched. The CDR3 has 15 amino acids. CDR3 amino acids: CASSQNAGGTGEQFF. In DNA form, the CDR3 reads TGTGCCAGCAGTCAGAACGCGGGGGGGACCGGGGAGCAGTTCTTC.

The sample holds many counts of this clonotype. This rearrangement joins TRBV20-1 to TRBJ2-7, with 11 bases fitting TRBD1. The CDR3 is 15 amino acids. In germline, CDR1 is DFQATT, CDR2 SNEGSKA (reference sequence). Unmatched junction bases numbered 9, after V lost 5 bases and J lost 3 bases. CDR3 DNA: TGCAGTGCTGGTAATAGGACAGGGGGCATCTACGAGCAGTACTTC. As protein: CSAGNRTGGIYEQYF.

This clonotype was picked up many times. The V and J genes are TRBV7-9 and TRBJ2-2; D might be TRBD2 (5 bases). The CDR3 consists of 17 residues. Trimming stripped 2 bases from V and 1 base from J, with 14 bases between. CDR1 and CDR2 (germline): SEHNR, FQNEAQ (reference sequence). Here the CDR3 DNA reads TGTGCCAGCAGCTTATTAAGTAATAGCGAGAACACCGGGGAGCTGTTTTTT. It specifies CASSLLSNSENTGELFF. The variable domain in full, with the rest retrieved from reference TRBV7-9 and TRBJ2-2, is DTGVSQNPRHKITKRGQNVTFRCDPISEHNRLYWYRQTLGQGPEFLTYFQNEAQLEKSRLLSDRFSAERPKGSFSTLEIQRTEQGDSAMYLCASSLLSNSENTGELFFGEGSRLTVL.

The chain employs TRBV28 and TRBJ1-2; D unresolved. The CDR3 spans 15 residues. V was clipped by 0 bases and J by 1 base, with 9 bases between them. The germline V gene has CDR1 MDHEN and CDR2 SYDVKM. The chain's CDR3 is CASSLWGSGNYGYTF. The CDR3 nucleotides read TGTGCCAGCAGTTTATGGGGATCGGGTAACTATGGCTACACCTTC.

This clonotype was counted at least ten times. This chain uses TRBV6-1 with TRBJ2-7; D is unclear. V was clipped by 11 bases and J by 2 bases, with 19 bases between them. Looked up from germline, CDR1 is MNHNS and CDR2 is SASEGT. The CDR3 has 14 amino acids. Written as DNA, the CDR3 is TGTGCCCTCAGCTCTTGGGCAGGACCCTACGAGCAGTACTTC. It translates to CALSSWAGPYEQYF.

The chain combines TRBV6-1 with TRBJ2-7, with a weak D call TRBD2 (7 bases). Germline lookup yields CDR1 MNHNS and CDR2 SASEGT. The CDR3 runs 15 residues. V was pared by 7 bases and J by 6 bases, with 22 bases between. The CDR3 DNA reads as TGTGCCAGCACAAAGTCCGGGGGCTCGGGGGGCGAGCAGTACTTC. This codes for CASTKSGGSGGEQYF.

This clonotype was seen ten or more times. The genes are TRBV18 and TRBJ1-6; 7 bases align to TRBD1. CDR3 size: 15 residues. J gave up 3 bases and V 6 bases, and 5 bases lay outside the gene matches. In germline, CDR1 is KGHSH, CDR2 LQKENI. In DNA, the CDR3 is TGTGCCAGCTCGCGCGGACAGGTCTATAATTCACCCCTCCACTTT. It is translated as CASSRGQVYNSPLHF.